This T cell receptor (beta chain) appears in the sequencing data of a study of T cells after yellow fever vaccination. This CDR3 has 15 residues. V was pared by 6 bases and J by 1 base, with 2 bases of the junction left unmatched. Germline lookup yields CDR1 MNHNS and CDR2 SASEGT. MiXCR, applied by TCRdb to the 5' RACE reads, yields one record per CDR3 protein. The sample has 450,000 to 600,000 distinct CDR3 sequences, around 17% seen once. Sample: PBMCs, taken 5 days after the first yellow fever vaccination. The genes are TRBV6-1 and TRBJ2-5, with 13 bases fitting TRBD2. The clonotype was recovered from a man younger than 35 who received the YFV17D yellow fever vaccine. The CDR3 nucleotides read TGTGCCAGCAGGACTAGCGGGGGGTTCCAAGAGACCCAGTACTTC. Its translation is CASRTSGGFQETQYF.